Presented here are 2 T cell receptor beta chains from one specimen sequenced in a study of radiotherapy plus CTLA-4 blockade in lung cancer. The assay was immunoSEQ multiplex PCR, and TCRdb's table has in-frame clones only and misses some. The sample comprises 70,000 to 90,000 clones, roughly 79% of which are singletons, and over 20% rests with the top ten. The sequences come from peripheral blood, collected from a patient treated with radiotherapy plus ipilimumab. The receptors stem from a human donor with non-small cell lung cancer whose response to radiotherapy plus ipilimumab could not be evaluated. Some clones in this sample may be carry-over from other donors' samples.

The chain combines TRBV11-2 with TRBJ1-2, with 7 bases lining up with TRBD1. V shed 0 bases and J 6 bases; nucleotides not matched to a gene: 4. This CDR3 is 14 amino acids long. Germline values: CDR1 SGHAT, CDR2 FQNNGV. CDR3 region: CASSLDPTGHGYTF. CDR3 sequence (DNA): TGTGCCAGCAGCTTAGACCCGACAGGGCATGGCTACACCTTC.

The chain uses TRBV5-1 and TRBJ1-1; D remains ambiguous. Germline CDR1 SGHRS, CDR2 YFSETQ. Trimming removed 0 bases at V and 1 base at J, with 7 bases between. This CDR3 is 14 amino acids long. The CDR3 protein is CASSLDGRNTEAFF. In nucleotides, the CDR3 is TGCGCCAGCAGCTTGGACGGGAGGAACACTGAAGCTTTCTTT. The full variable domain, with the rest looked up from reference TRBV5-1 and TRBJ1-1, is KAGVTQTPRYLIKTRGQQVTLSCSPISGHRSVSWYQQTPGQGLQFLFEYFSETQRNKGNFPGRFSGRQFSNSRSEMNVSTLELGDSALYLCASSLDGRNTEAFFGQGTRLTVV.